This T cell receptor beta chain comes out of a study of cytomegalovirus exposure and HLA in healthy donors (dated by TCRdb to about 2017). About the full investigation: In an earlier analysis of under 600 of the donors, approximately 300 Gb of sequence data and 100 million or so unique TCR beta sequences from roughly 180 million T cells were reported. About 280 gigabases of sequencing data and 80 million or so unique TCR sequences were included in an early release covering over 600 HLA-typed donors. The genetic ancestry cluster associated with self-reported Caucasian donors included 65% to 90% of the approximately 410 genotyped donors. The aim of the study was to test whether cataloging public T cell receptors could identify signatures of past pathogen exposure. Using immunosequencing, the study profiled T cell repertoires from about 650 subjects and related those repertoires to cytomegalovirus serostatus. A separate validation cohort of 90 to 150 different subjects was used in addition to the approximately 700-subject first cohort. High-throughput TCR immunosequencing, statistical association of individual TCRs with disease status, and machine learning were combined to predict cytomegalovirus infection status. To study patterns of TCR occurrence, a later analysis re-analyzed previously published TCR beta repertoires from more than 550 donors and added high-resolution HLA genotyping. Rather than using new phenotypic data, the later analysis identified candidate immune exposures from TCR beta sequences and from how often those sequences occurred across donors. To decide whether each TCR beta V gene segment behaved as functional or pseudogenic, an earlier analysis of several hundred of the donors relied on high-throughput TCR beta sequencing. Alongside the repertoire data, information on donor age, sex, ethnicity and CMV serostatus was compiled. A later genetic analysis used genome-wide SNP genotypes for 398 of the 666 donors, treating that subset as a discovery cohort. Every repertoire in the discovery cohort had been generated on one and the same sequencing platform. Both class I and class II loci were covered by HLA typing, at four-digit resolution. The number of donors typed differed by locus, with 629-630 for A, B, C, DRB1 and DQB1, 522 for DQA1, over 600 for DPA1, and around 450 for DPB1. A handful of DR-DQ haplotypes were handled as single units for association and clustering because linkage in the cohort was strong. Among some 400 genotyped donors of the cohort, an average of about 220,000 unique TCR beta nucleotide sequences was sequenced per donor, of which 15% to 20% were non-productive.

As for this clone: Its antigen specificity is not known. No much larger clone is present one base from it, and per-base qualities are unavailable.

Library method: the immunoSEQ multiplex PCR assay. For the multiplex PCR, a mixture combining 60 forward primers for TCR Vbeta segments and 13 reverse primers for TCR Jbeta segments was used. A multiplex PCR assay on genomic DNA amplified the CDR3 region of rearranged TCR beta genes. The amplified TCR beta libraries were sequenced on the Illumina HiSeq System as 87-base-pair reads. Per the source publication's procedure: A later analysis tallied around 82 million unique TCR beta chains across the 600 to 700 repertoires, and approximately 11 million of those chains were shared by two or more donors. Raw reads were error-corrected and collapsed into unique sequences with a nearest-neighbor algorithm that merged closely related sequences to remove PCR and sequencing errors. V, D and J gene segments were assigned by aligning CDR3 sequences to IMGT reference sequences. For a sequence to be retained, at least a six-nucleotide match to both a V gene segment and a J gene segment was required. Rearrangements were called productive when the CDR3 lacked stop codons and stayed in frame with V and J; all others were non-productive. Following IMGT convention, CDR3 was defined as the stretch from the second conserved V-encoded cysteine to the conserved J-encoded phenylalanine. In an earlier analysis of some 550 of the donors, sequences lacking an unambiguous match to a single V gene segment were excluded. An earlier analysis of 500 to 600 of the donors classified V segments as functional when productive rearrangements were above 56.7% and as segregating when the standard deviation between donors was above 5%. To diagnose cytomegalovirus status from the catalog of TCR beta chain sequences, a statistical classification framework was built. In a later analysis, TCR nucleotide sequences were compared against IMGT/GENE-DB human TR gene sequences so that V and J genes could be assigned. Using the TCRdist pipeline, a later analysis assigned CDR3 sequences along with most-parsimonious VDJ recombination scenarios. In a later analysis, every TCR beta chain was defined by the combination of its CDR3 amino acid sequence and its V-gene family, and reads without a unique V-gene family were dropped. As a way to deal with suspected cross-contamination and a sequencing artifact, a later analysis dropped 640 or so nucleotide sequences that were highly shared and had low generation probability. A later analysis calculated a clonal expansion index for each public chain from normalized within-repertoire ranks of inferred template counts. In a later analysis, generation probabilities were computed with a VDJ recombination model fitted to out-of-frame rearrangements, and the resulting probabilities were checked against IGoR. A later analysis scored TCR-TCR, TCR-HLA and TCR-CMV co-occurrence with hypergeometric tests, applying a repertoire-size bias correction to TCR pairs. In a later analysis, false discovery rates were estimated by permuting HLA or CMV assignments 20 times. In a later analysis, co-occurring TCRs were grouped with DBSCAN, and TCRdist sequence similarity was added when clustering was performed within HLA-allele-positive subsets. Co-occurrence clustering excluded repertoires with fewer than 30,000 or more than 120,000 public chains, plus five with anomalous nucleotide sharing. The source is immuneACCESS, and TCRdb retained only in-frame sequences with V and J called. Part of the clones is not carried over; for the studies checked, unresolved V genes explain less than half of this, and the remainder is unexplained. The V and J calls and clone size come from that table; D and trimming were worked out from the DNA. A total of about 180,000 clones appear in this sample, roughly three quarters of them only once. 2% to 3% of the sample is taken by the ten largest.

The study at large found these results: A cluster of highly shared sequence variants was judged likely to represent a technical artifact of the sequencing pipeline. A later genetic analysis associated a missense DCLRE1C variant with V-gene and J-gene trimming of TCR beta chains, and an independent cohort replicated the association. The earlier analysis of 587 of the donors excluded some 16 rarely observed V segments, including chromosome 9 orphons, because counts were too low. The classifier was reported to diagnose cytomegalovirus status with high specificity and sensitivity in both the original and validation cohorts. According to a later analysis, most CMV-associated TCR beta chains appeared to be HLA-restricted, and the HLA associations seemed to be driven largely by CMV exposure. Roughly uniform sequencing depth across donors was assumed in presence/absence analyses, although this assumption may not hold. Because the 87-base-pair reads could not distinguish some IMGT-functional V segments, including TRBV6-2 and TRBV6-3, those segments were excluded. According to a later genetic analysis, donors in an Asian-associated ancestry cluster had fewer N-insertions in productive TCRs than the roughly 660-donor mean. Strong co-occurrence of HLA alleles, especially DR and DQ, made assigning TCR associations to individual alleles difficult. In this cohort, only TCR beta chains were sequenced, and detectable features were limited by the absence of alpha or paired-chain data. In vitro tests confirmed that three of the cytomegalovirus-associated TCR beta chains recognize cytomegalovirus antigens. A later analysis found that TCR association rates varied across HLA loci, with DRB1 alleles showing the most associated TCRs and HLA-C alleles the fewest. A total of 164 TCR beta chains were listed by the study as associated with cytomegalovirus. Across donors, most TCR sequences were observed very rarely, whereas some public TCRs were present in many individuals. In an earlier analysis of more than 500 of the donors, most TCR beta V segments appeared in productive rearrangements about 90% or about 30% of the time, broadly matching IMGT annotations. In a later analysis, several top co-occurrence clusters were reported to appear linked to parvovirus B19, influenza, CMV and Epstein-Barr virus. The authors suggested that the approach could potentially be extended to other disease states and immunological phenotypes. Compared with equally common non-associated chains, HLA-associated TCR beta chains in a later analysis were more clonally expanded and had lower generation probabilities. In a later analysis, some 17,000 TCR beta sequences were associated with specific HLA alleles at a false discovery rate of 0.05. A further reported finding was that TCR beta sequences accurately predicted the HLA-A and HLA-B alleles for most subjects in the first cohort. Linkage disequilibrium might explain the correlated functional status among segregating V segments, but an unknown experimental factor could not be excluded. CMV serostatus was the only immune exposure information available for the cohort. Because HLA typing was missing for some donors at each locus, association tests included only the typed subset.

The cohort consisted of 600 to 750 healthy bone marrow donors. All cohort members were sampled while nominally healthy, although unrecorded immune exposures were likely present. The donor tested CMV seropositive, placing the donor among the 250 to 300 seropositive members of the cohort. Every donor gave a peripheral blood sample, and the peripheral blood mononuclear cells from that sample were used for TCR beta sequencing. The Qiagen DNeasy Blood Extraction Kit was used to extract genomic DNA from the blood cell samples. Relative to germline, V is missing 4 bases and J is missing 4 bases, with 11 bases of the junction outside any gene match. The CDR3 has 17 amino acids, counting the end cysteine and phenylalanine. The only DNA kept is the CDR3, 51 bases in frame from the first base. The germline V gene sets CDR1 to SGHRS and CDR2 to YFSETQ.

The sequenced sample consisted of PBMCs. The sequence links TRBV5-1 to TRBJ2-6, and 7 junction bases match TRBD1. The sequence was collected from a woman in her twenties or thirties in good health and CMV-seropositive. The sequenced DNA is TGCGCCAGCAGCCCCGGGACAGCCAATGCGGGGGCCAACGTCCTGACTTTC. Its product reads: CASSPGTANAGANVLTF. With the portions outside the CDR3 filled from the reference TRBV5-1 and TRBJ2-6 genes, the complete variable region becomes KAGVTQTPRYLIKTRGQQVTLSCSPISGHRSVSWYQQTPGQGLQFLFEYFSETQRNKGNFPGRFSGRQFSNSRSEMNVSTLELGDSALYLCASSPGTANAGANVLTFGAGSRLTVL.